Following are 9 T cell receptor beta chains from one sample sequenced in a study of blood T cell repertoires in COVID-19. Libraries were prepared by immunoSEQ multiplex PCR; TCRdb keeps only in-frame clonotypes and omits some of them. The data hold hundreds of thousands of clones, with around 89% observed a single time. Material for sequencing was PBMCs or T cells enriched from blood (not recorded which). The receptor source for this set is a woman between 18 and 29 years old who had recovered from COVID-19.

The rearrangement uses TRBV5-1 and TRBJ2-7, with 7 bases matching TRBD1. The trim removed 4 bases at V and 1 base at J, leaving 11 bases unmatched. The germline V gene has CDR1 SGHRS and CDR2 YFSETQ. The CDR3 runs to 16 residues. CDR3 DNA: TGCGCCAGCAGCCCCATAACCCGGGACAGATCCTACGAGCAGTACTTC. Translated: CASSPITRDRSYEQYF.

The V call is TRBV6-1, the J call TRBJ2-2; 11 bases align to TRBD2. This CDR3 contains 16 residues. CDR1 and CDR2 from the germline V gene are MNHNS and SASEGT. V was pared by 4 bases and J by 4 bases, with 5 bases of the junction left unmatched. CDR3 sequence (DNA): TGTGCCAGCAGTGGCCTAGCGGGGGGAAGCACCGGGGAGCTGTTTTTT. This translates into CASSGLAGGSTGELFF.

The CDR3 region is CASSLVVGTSGGTDTQYF. CDR3 DNA: TGTGCCAGCAGCTTAGTAGTAGGTACTAGCGGGGGAACAGATACGCAGTATTTT. V is TRBV7-2 and J is TRBJ2-3; 11 nucleotides align to TRBD2. Per the germline V gene, CDR1 is SGHTA and CDR2 is FQGNSA. V was clipped by 1 base and J by 3 bases; unmatched bases: 9. The CDR3 totals 18 residues.

This chain links TRBV6-5 with TRBJ2-3, with 7 nucleotides matching TRBD2. The germline V gene has CDR1 MNHEY and CDR2 SVGAGI. The V gene end was trimmed by 6 bases and the J gene end by 6 bases; junction bases not matched to a gene: 9. The CDR3 is 14 amino acids. CDR3 bases: TGTGCCAGCAGCCGGGGAGGGCAGCAGGATACGCAGTATTTT. Translation: CASSRGGQQDTQYF.

The rearrangement joins TRBV5-6 to TRBJ1-4, with D perhaps TRBD1 (6 bases). Trimming left V 4 bases short and J 5 bases short, with 15 bases between. The CDR3 spans 15 residues. Germline-derived CDR1 and CDR2 are SGHDT and YYEEEE. CDR3 in DNA: TGTGCCAGCAGCGTGACGACAGGCTCAAATGAAAAACTGTTTTTT. Protein: CASSVTTGSNEKLFF.

This chain connects TRBV5-6 to TRBJ2-7; D is perhaps TRBD1 (6 bases). This CDR3 has 14 amino acids. The germline CDR1 and CDR2 sequences are SGHDT and YYEEEE. V gave up 0 bases and J gave up 6 bases, with 13 bases separating them. CDR3 nucleotides: TGTGCCAGCAGCTTGGAACAGGGTCTGGCCGAGCAGTACTTC. Translation gives CASSLEQGLAEQYF.

The chain is built from TRBV5-1 and TRBJ2-2; 9 positions agree with TRBD1. The V segment lost 2 bases and the J segment 7 bases; nucleotides outside the gene matches: 9. The germline CDR1 and CDR2 sequences are SGHRS and YFSETQ. This CDR3 is 16 amino acids long. CDR3 DNA sequence: TGCGCCAGCAGCTTTGAGACACAGGGGGCCGGCGGGGAGCTGTTTTTT. It is translated as CASSFETQGAGGELFF.

The chain has TRBV25-1 and TRBJ1-2, with D tentatively TRBD1 (5 bases). The V end lost 7 bases, the J end lost 9 bases, and 18 bases lay between the germline ends. CDR3 length: 13 amino acids. Germline-derived CDR1 and CDR2 are MGHDK and SYGVNS. Here the CDR3 reads CASTGGVPQSYTF. The CDR3 region has the DNA TGTGCCAGCACGGGGGGGGTTCCCCAGAGCTACACCTTC.

The chain carries TRBV13 and TRBJ2-3; 10 bases are a match to TRBD2. This CDR3 comprises 19 residues. CDR1 is PRHDT, CDR2 FYEKMQ, per germline (reference sequence). V was clipped by 5 bases and J by 4 bases; unmatched bases: 18. DNA of the CDR3: TGTGCCAGCAGCCTTATCCGTGAGCGGGGGGGCATCGGGGCAGATACGCAGTATTTT. It translates to CASSLIRERGGIGADTQYF.